The clone carrying this T cell receptor (beta chain) was recorded at least ten times. Its specificity is unknown. The sample comes from a study of molecular identifiers for immune sequencing clone quantification. Findings and limits, study-wide: Spiked Jurkat TCR RNA from one cell was reportedly detectable among some 930,000 naive cells.

RNA fractions of 10%, 30% or 50% and roughly 20,000 to 1,000,000 sorted cells were the source of naive CD8 libraries. Naive CD8 T cells were FACS-sorted by CD8+CD4-CCR7+CD45RA+ markers. Previously described methods and listed TCR primers were used for bulk TCR libraries. TCRdb redid the calling of the PCR reads with MiXCR, one entry per CDR3 protein. The table lists some 70,000 distinct CDR3 sequences, 18% of them singletons. Losses at the gene ends were 5 bases for V and 0 bases for J; bases not matched to a gene: 9. The CDR3 spans 15 residues. Germline lookup yields CDR1 DFQATT and CDR2 SNEGSKA (reference sequence).

This clonotype was sampled from a human donor in good health. Some libraries in this study had Jurkat cell RNA spiked in. The rearrangement links TRBV20-1 to TRBJ2-7; 8 positions agree with TRBD1. Source material: naive CD8+ T cells from blood, with Jurkat cell RNA spiked in. The subset: FACS-sorted CD8+CD4-CCR7+CD45RA+ naive T cells. The CDR3 DNA is TGCAGTGCTCCGGACCGGCAGGGGGCCTCCTACGAGCAGTACTTC. Translation: CSAPDRQGASYEQYF.